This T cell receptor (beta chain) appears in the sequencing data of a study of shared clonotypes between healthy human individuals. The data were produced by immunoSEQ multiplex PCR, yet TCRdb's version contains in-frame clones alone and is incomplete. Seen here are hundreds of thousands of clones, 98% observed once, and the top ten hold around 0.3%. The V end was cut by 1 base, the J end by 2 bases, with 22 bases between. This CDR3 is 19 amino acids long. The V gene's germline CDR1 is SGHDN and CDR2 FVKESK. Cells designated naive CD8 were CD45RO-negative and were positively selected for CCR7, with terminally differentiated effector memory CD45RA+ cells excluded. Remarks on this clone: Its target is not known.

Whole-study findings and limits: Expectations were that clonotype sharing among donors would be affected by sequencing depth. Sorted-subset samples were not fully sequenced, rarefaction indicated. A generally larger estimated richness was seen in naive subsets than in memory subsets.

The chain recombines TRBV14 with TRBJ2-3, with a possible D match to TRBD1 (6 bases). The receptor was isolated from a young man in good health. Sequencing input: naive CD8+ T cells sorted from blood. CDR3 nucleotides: TGTGCCAGCAGCCAAGCCTTCAGGGGCCGATTGGGGCTCACAGATACGCAGTATTTT. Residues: CASSQAFRGRLGLTDTQYF.